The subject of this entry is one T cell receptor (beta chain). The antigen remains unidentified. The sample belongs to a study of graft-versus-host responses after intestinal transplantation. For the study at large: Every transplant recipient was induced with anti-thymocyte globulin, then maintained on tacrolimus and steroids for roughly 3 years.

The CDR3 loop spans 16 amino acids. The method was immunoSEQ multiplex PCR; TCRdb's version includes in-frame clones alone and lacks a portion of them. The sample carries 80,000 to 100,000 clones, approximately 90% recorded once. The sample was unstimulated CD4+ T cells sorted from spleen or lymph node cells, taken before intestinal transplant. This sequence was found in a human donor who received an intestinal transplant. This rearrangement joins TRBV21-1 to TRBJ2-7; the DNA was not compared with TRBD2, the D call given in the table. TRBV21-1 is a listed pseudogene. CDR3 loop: CASSKGRGSGSGEQYF. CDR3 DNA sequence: TGTGCCAGCAGCAAAGGGCGTGGTAGCGGGAGCGGCGAGCAGTACTTC.